This TCR beta chain was captured in a study of identical twins. Study-level findings and limits: While abundant cord blood beta clonotypes carried fewer insertions, memory repertoires showed no such pattern.

CDR1 and CDR2 from the germline V gene are SGHRS and YFSETQ. This CDR3 contains 14 residues. Trimming removed 4 bases from V and 4 bases from J, with 14 bases in between. TCRdb reprocessed the 5' RACE reads via MiXCR and lists one record per CDR3 protein. Of hundreds of thousands of distinct CDR3 sequences in the sample, around 8.6% are singletons; the top ten hold roughly 0.9%. A note on this clonotype: The antigen is undetermined.

These data were also filed under a second study, of yellow fever vaccine responses in identical twins.

The sample was PBMCs. V usage is TRBV5-1 and J usage is TRBJ2-5, with D uncertain. The receptor was isolated from a young woman in good health. CDR3 sequence reads: CASSPGSMGETQYF. For the CDR3, the DNA is TGCGCCAGCAGCCCTGGCTCAATGGGAGAGACCCAGTACTTC.